This T cell receptor beta chain was documented in a study of CD8 T cells in Susac syndrome. Trimming cost V 2 bases and J 8 bases, with 12 bases left between them. The CDR3 has 13 amino acids. Germline CDR1 reads SGHTA; CDR2 reads FQGNSA. The authors reverse transcribed roughly 0.45 to 1 ug RNA with random hexamers. Amplification of TCR beta CDR3 across 54 Vbeta and 13 Jbeta was performed with immunoSEQ multiplex PCR. TCRdb independently ran MiXCR on the immunoSEQ multiplex PCR reads; one entry per CDR3 protein. The table shows 150,000 to 200,000 distinct CDR3 sequences, with around 93% occurring only once. The CD8+ and CD4+ T cells were negatively isolated, with the TEMRA cells enriched by FACS.

Sequencing used CD4+ T cells from PBMCs. The TCR originated in a human donor in good health. The chain recombines TRBV7-2 with TRBJ1-2, with a tentative D call TRBD1 (5 bases). The CDR3 reads CASSLNRREGYTF. CDR3 nucleotides: TGTGCCAGCAGCTTAAACAGGAGGGAAGGCTACACCTTC.